This is a list of T cell receptor beta chains from one sample in a study of blood T cell repertoires in COVID-19. Profiled with immunoSEQ multiplex PCR; TCRdb holds only in-frame clones, not every one. This table holds about 53,000 clones, 78% found once. Sequenced material: peripheral blood. The receptor source for this set is a human donor with active or convalescent COVID-19. The donor label of this sample is uncertain. CDR3s leave out the opening cysteine and the closing phenylalanine or tryptophan.

TRBJ2-1 | 13 | TRBV11-2 | ASSLPGTGNNEQF
TRBJ2-5 | 11 | TRBV19 | ATAPPGKETQY
TRBJ2-1 | 9 | TRBV29-1 | SKVDWNEQF
TRBJ1-6 | 13 | TRBV9 | ASSVTPGGNSPLH
TRBJ2-2 | 13 | TRBV4-1 | PPSLPGGGPGELF
TRBJ2-7 | 13 | TRBV5-1 | ASSLGTGSTYEQY
TRBJ2-3 | 14 | TRBV9 | ASSVGADGYTDTQY
TRBJ2-7 | 10 | TRBV13 | ASSFRSYEQY
TRBJ2-7 | 14 | TRBV4-1 | ASSLSFSGTSYEQY
TRBJ1-5 | 11 | TRBV18 | ASSPGLDQPQH
TRBJ1-1 | 12 | TRBV5-1 | ASSLSRGWTEAF